The sequence of this T cell receptor beta chain was determined in a study of kidney transplant recipient with SARS-CoV-2 infection. Germline CDR1 is MNHEY and CDR2 is SVGEGT. CDR3 length equals 15 residues. V shed 2 bases and J 2 bases; nucleotides not matched to a gene: 3. This clonotype was recorded at least ten times. TCRdb reprocessed the reads with MiXCR, giving one entry per CDR3 protein. The sample records fewer than 250,000 distinct CDR3 sequences, 29% being singletons. This specimen consisted of a blood sample, obtained at baseline and on day 111 from a kidney transplant recipient. J is TRBJ2-7 and V is TRBV6-2 or TRBV6-3, with 10 nucleotides matching TRBD1. The TCR sequence derives from a male patient aged 30 to 40 who had COVID-19 and was a kidney transplant recipient. Some T cells may be supplied by the graft donor. The CDR3 bases are TGTGCCAGCAGTTACGGAGGACAGGGGGCCTACGAGCAGTACTTC. Translation: CASSYGGQGAYEQYF.